The TCR beta chain under discussion was sequenced for a study of regulatory T cells in long-lasting Graves disease. This clonotype was seen repeatedly, ten times or more. Its specificity is not known. Time point defined: persistent/refractory GD, antithyroid drugs over 5 years with positive TRAb. Generation of the TCR library employed RNA extracted from PBMCs. Patients were from an endocrinology department in Xi'an, China. Study observations and caveats: Analyses excluded thyroid tissue, covering peripheral blood alone. A greater number of public clonotypes (around 3,000) was shared by persistent patients than by new patients (about 880).

Germline V gene lookup returns CDR1 MNHNS and CDR2 SASEGT. The CDR3 has 15 residues. Deletions cut 3 bases from V and 0 bases from J, with 11 bases between. TCR beta libraries were built with iRepertoire HTBI primers and Arm-PCR of CDR3 regions. TCRdb recomputed calls from the multiplex PCR reads with MiXCR, one row per CDR3 protein. The data show more than 650,000 distinct CDR3 sequences, with 25% to 35% seen just once and roughly 46% held by the top ten. The chain uses TRBV6-1 and TRBJ1-1; D uncertain. The TCR sequence derives from a female donor with Graves disease. This specimen was peripheral blood mononuclear cells (PBMCs), taken when the disease was refractory, from a patient treated with antithyroid drugs. This chain's CDR3 is CASSDFPHMNTEAFF. CDR3 in DNA: TGTGCCAGCAGTGATTTCCCCCACATGAACACTGAAGCTTTCTTT.